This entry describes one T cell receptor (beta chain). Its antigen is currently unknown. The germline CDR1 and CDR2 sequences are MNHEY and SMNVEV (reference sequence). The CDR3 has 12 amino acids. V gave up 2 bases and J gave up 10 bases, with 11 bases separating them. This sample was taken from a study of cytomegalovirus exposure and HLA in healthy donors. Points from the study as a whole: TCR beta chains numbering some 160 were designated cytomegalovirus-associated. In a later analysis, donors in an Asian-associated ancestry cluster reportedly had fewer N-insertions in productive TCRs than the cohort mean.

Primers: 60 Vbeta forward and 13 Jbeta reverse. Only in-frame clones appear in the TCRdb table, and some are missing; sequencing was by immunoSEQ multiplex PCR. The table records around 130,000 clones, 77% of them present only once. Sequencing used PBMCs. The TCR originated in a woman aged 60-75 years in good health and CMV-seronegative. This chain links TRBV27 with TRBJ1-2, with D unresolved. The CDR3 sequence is CASSLKGGSYTF. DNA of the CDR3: TGTGCCAGCAGTTTAAAAGGCGGCTCCTACACCTTC.